A selection of T cell receptor beta chains follows, all from one sample in a study of blood T cell repertoires in COVID-19. Clones were read by immunoSEQ multiplex PCR, and TCRdb kept only the in-frame ones, dropping some. Altogether some 270,000 clones are present, nearly 90% being singletons, with the ten largest covering 1.5% to 2%. The sequenced sample was PBMCs or T cells enriched from blood (not recorded which). All receptors derive from an older woman who had recovered from COVID-19. Both conserved end residues are part of each CDR3. Fields, in order: CDR3 DNA, CDR3 protein, D gene, V gene, J gene, clone size. D genes are given only for firm matches. The size entry is marked missing in some rows and otherwise reads once, few, many or a size class.

cdr3_nt: TGCGCCAGCAGCGGCGGACAGGGAGGTGGGGAGACCCAGTACTTC
cdr3_aa: CASSGGQGGGETQYF
d_call: TRBD1
v_call: TRBV5-1
j_call: TRBJ2-5
clone_size: NA

cdr3_nt: TGTGCCAGTAGTTCTAGCGGAACCTACAATGAGCAGTTCTTC
cdr3_aa: CASSSSGTYNEQFF
d_call: TRBD2
v_call: TRBV19
j_call: TRBJ2-1
clone_size: NA

cdr3_nt: TGCGCCAGCCATGAGCGGGGGTACAATGAGCAGTTCTTC
cdr3_aa: CASHERGYNEQFF
d_call: TRBD2
v_call: TRBV5-1
j_call: TRBJ2-1
clone_size: few

cdr3_nt: TGCGCCAGCAGCTTGGCGCCGTTGGGCAGAGAAGAGACCCAGTACTTC
cdr3_aa: CASSLAPLGREETQYF
d_call: NA
v_call: TRBV5-1
j_call: TRBJ2-5
clone_size: NA

cdr3_nt: TGTGCCAGCAGGCAACGGGACTTCACCGGGGAGCTGTTTTTT
cdr3_aa: CASRQRDFTGELFF
d_call: NA
v_call: TRBV27
j_call: TRBJ2-2
clone_size: NA

cdr3_nt: TGTGCCAGCAACCGGGGGGGGAATGAGCAGTTCTTC
cdr3_aa: CASNRGGNEQFF
d_call: TRBD2
v_call: TRBV5-4
j_call: TRBJ2-1
clone_size: NA

cdr3_nt: TGTGCCAGCAGCTTTCGGGGAGCGGGAGAGACCCAGTACTTC
cdr3_aa: CASSFRGAGETQYF
d_call: NA
v_call: TRBV7-9
j_call: TRBJ2-5
clone_size: once

cdr3_nt: TGTGCCAGCAGAATCGGTAGTCATCAGCCCCAGCATTTT
cdr3_aa: CASRIGSHQPQHF
d_call: NA
v_call: TRBV6-5
j_call: TRBJ1-5
clone_size: NA

cdr3_nt: TGTGCCACCAGTGATTCGCAACCGGGTCTTCAACGGTATGAGCAGTTCTTC
cdr3_aa: CATSDSQPGLQRYEQFF
d_call: NA
v_call: TRBV24-1
j_call: TRBJ2-1
clone_size: NA

cdr3_nt: TGCGCCAGCAGCGAATCAGGATCTGGAAACACCATATATTTT
cdr3_aa: CASSESGSGNTIYF
d_call: NA
v_call: TRBV5-1
j_call: TRBJ1-3
clone_size: NA

cdr3_nt: TGTGCCAGCAGCGTCGGTAAGCGGGGGGGCCTTAGGCTTTATGAGCAGTTCTTC
cdr3_aa: CASSVGKRGGLRLYEQFF
d_call: TRBD2
v_call: TRBV9
j_call: TRBJ2-1
clone_size: NA

cdr3_nt: TGTGCCAGTAGAAGGAGGGGACAGCAGAACACCGGGGAGCTGTTTTTT
cdr3_aa: CASRRRGQQNTGELFF
d_call: NA
v_call: TRBV19
j_call: TRBJ2-2
clone_size: once

cdr3_nt: TGTGCCAGCAGTACTCCACTGCGGACAGCCAACAATGAGCAGTTCTTC
cdr3_aa: CASSTPLRTANNEQFF
d_call: NA
v_call: TRBV27
j_call: TRBJ2-1
clone_size: NA

cdr3_nt: TGCGCCAGCAGCCAAGAGGGACTAGCGGGTAGCACAGATACGCAGTATTTT
cdr3_aa: CASSQEGLAGSTDTQYF
d_call: TRBD2
v_call: TRBV4-1
j_call: TRBJ2-3
clone_size: NA

cdr3_nt: TGTGCCAGCAGCCAGGCGGTCAGCAGTTCTGAAGCTTTCTTT
cdr3_aa: CASSQAVSSSEAFF
d_call: NA
v_call: TRBV3-1/TRBV3-2
j_call: TRBJ1-1
clone_size: NA

cdr3_nt: TGTGCCAGCAGTCGTACTAGCGGGGGCGGAGAGACCCAGTACTTC
cdr3_aa: CASSRTSGGGETQYF
d_call: TRBD2
v_call: TRBV14
j_call: TRBJ2-5
clone_size: NA

cdr3_nt: TGCGCCAGCAGCTCCGGGACAGCTAATAATTCACCCCTCCACTTT
cdr3_aa: CASSSGTANNSPLHF
d_call: TRBD1
v_call: TRBV5-1
j_call: TRBJ1-6
clone_size: NA

cdr3_nt: TGTGCCAGCAGTGAAGCGGTCAGATTGAACACTGAAGCTTTCTTT
cdr3_aa: CASSEAVRLNTEAFF
d_call: NA
v_call: TRBV6-1
j_call: TRBJ1-1
clone_size: NA

cdr3_nt: TGTGCCAGTAGTGAGTCGCAATGGAATGAGCAGTTCTTC
cdr3_aa: CASSESQWNEQFF
d_call: NA
v_call: TRBV19
j_call: TRBJ2-1
clone_size: NA

cdr3_nt: TGTGCCAGCAGCGCGCAAGAGACCCAGTACTTC
cdr3_aa: CASSAQETQYF
d_call: NA
v_call: TRBV4-2
j_call: TRBJ2-5
clone_size: NA

cdr3_nt: TGTGCCAGCAGTCTAACGGTTAGCAATCAGCCCCAGCATTTT
cdr3_aa: CASSLTVSNQPQHF
d_call: NA
v_call: TRBV6-5
j_call: TRBJ1-5
clone_size: NA

cdr3_nt: TGTGCCAGCAGTCGCCGGGAGAACACTGAAGCTTTCTTT
cdr3_aa: CASSRRENTEAFF
d_call: NA
v_call: TRBV6-5
j_call: TRBJ1-1
clone_size: NA

cdr3_nt: TGTGCCAGCAGTTTTAACTTGAGAGATACGCAGTATTTT
cdr3_aa: CASSFNLRDTQYF
d_call: NA
v_call: TRBV28
j_call: TRBJ2-3
clone_size: NA

cdr3_nt: TGTGCCAGCAGCCCTCAGAAGAACACTGAAGCTTTCTTT
cdr3_aa: CASSPQKNTEAFF
d_call: NA
v_call: TRBV7-2
j_call: TRBJ1-1
clone_size: NA

cdr3_nt: TGTGCCTGGAGTCCCCTAAAAAAGGAGGTAAACGAGCAGTACTTC
cdr3_aa: CAWSPLKKEVNEQYF
d_call: NA
v_call: TRBV30
j_call: TRBJ2-7
clone_size: NA

cdr3_nt: TGTGCCAGCAGCCCCGGACGGGAGTTCGGAAACACCATATATTTT
cdr3_aa: CASSPGREFGNTIYF
d_call: NA
v_call: TRBV5-4
j_call: TRBJ1-3
clone_size: NA

cdr3_nt: TGTGCCAGCAGCCAAGATACGGGGACAGGCTCCTACGAGCAGTACTTC
cdr3_aa: CASSQDTGTGSYEQYF
d_call: TRBD1
v_call: TRBV3-1/TRBV3-2
j_call: TRBJ2-7
clone_size: NA

cdr3_nt: TGCGCCAGCAGCCAAGAACGGGAGCTCTACGAGCAGTACTTC
cdr3_aa: CASSQERELYEQYF
d_call: NA
v_call: TRBV4-1
j_call: TRBJ2-7
clone_size: NA

cdr3_nt: TGTGCCAGCTCACCGGGCATGACCGGGGAGCTGTTTTTT
cdr3_aa: CASSPGMTGELFF
d_call: NA
v_call: TRBV18
j_call: TRBJ2-2
clone_size: few

cdr3_nt: TGTGCCAGCGGCTGGGGCACCCACGAGCAGTACTTC
cdr3_aa: CASGWGTHEQYF
d_call: NA
v_call: TRBV19
j_call: TRBJ2-7
clone_size: NA

cdr3_nt: TGTGCCAGCATGGAGGGGTTGACTAGTCCCCGGGCAGATACGCAGTATTTT
cdr3_aa: CASMEGLTSPRADTQYF
d_call: NA
v_call: TRBV7-8
j_call: TRBJ2-3
clone_size: NA

cdr3_nt: TGTGCCAGCCGACCCAATTCGCGGATGAACACCATATATTTT
cdr3_aa: CASRPNSRMNTIYF
d_call: NA
v_call: TRBV6-5
j_call: TRBJ1-3
clone_size: once

cdr3_nt: TGTGCCAGCATCAATAGCGGGAGAAGTTCCTACAATGAGCAGTTCTTC
cdr3_aa: CASINSGRSSYNEQFF
d_call: TRBD2
v_call: TRBV7-8
j_call: TRBJ2-1
clone_size: NA

cdr3_nt: TGTGCCAGCAGCTCACAGGGTCCGGCTAATGAAAAACTGTTTTTT
cdr3_aa: CASSSQGPANEKLFF
d_call: NA
v_call: TRBV7-2
j_call: TRBJ1-4
clone_size: NA

cdr3_nt: TGTGCCAGCAGGGACCAGGGGGATCAGCCCCAGCATTTT
cdr3_aa: CASRDQGDQPQHF
d_call: TRBD1
v_call: TRBV7-8
j_call: TRBJ1-5
clone_size: NA

cdr3_nt: TGTGCCAGCTCACCACCGACAAGTTTCGGCTACACCTTC
cdr3_aa: CASSPPTSFGYTF
d_call: NA
v_call: TRBV18
j_call: TRBJ1-2
clone_size: NA

cdr3_nt: TGTGCCAACCGACAGGGGGCCAATGAGCAGTTCTTC
cdr3_aa: CANRQGANEQFF
d_call: TRBD1
v_call: TRBV7-8
j_call: TRBJ2-1
clone_size: NA

cdr3_nt: TGTGCCAGCTCAGCCGGGTCGTCTGGAAACACCATATATTTT
cdr3_aa: CASSAGSSGNTIYF
d_call: NA
v_call: TRBV9
j_call: TRBJ1-3
clone_size: NA

cdr3_nt: TGTGCCAGTAGTTCGCAGCGGAATCAGCCCCAGCATTTT
cdr3_aa: CASSSQRNQPQHF
d_call: NA
v_call: TRBV19
j_call: TRBJ1-5
clone_size: NA

cdr3_nt: TGCAGCGTTCTGCGACTAAACACTGAAGCTTTCTTT
cdr3_aa: CSVLRLNTEAFF
d_call: NA
v_call: TRBV29-1
j_call: TRBJ1-1
clone_size: NA

cdr3_nt: TGTGCCAGCAAACTTGCAGGGGTTAGGAGCAATCAGCCCCAGCATTTT
cdr3_aa: CASKLAGVRSNQPQHF
d_call: NA
v_call: TRBV6-4
j_call: TRBJ1-5
clone_size: NA

cdr3_nt: TGCAGTGCTAGCCGGAATGAGCAGTTCTTC
cdr3_aa: CSASRNEQFF
d_call: NA
v_call: TRBV20-1
j_call: TRBJ2-1
clone_size: NA

cdr3_nt: TGTGCTAGCAGCAACGGGAGGAAGCGGGGGGCAACCGGGGAGCTGTTTTTT
cdr3_aa: CASSNGRKRGATGELFF
d_call: TRBD2
v_call: TRBV7-7
j_call: TRBJ2-2
clone_size: few